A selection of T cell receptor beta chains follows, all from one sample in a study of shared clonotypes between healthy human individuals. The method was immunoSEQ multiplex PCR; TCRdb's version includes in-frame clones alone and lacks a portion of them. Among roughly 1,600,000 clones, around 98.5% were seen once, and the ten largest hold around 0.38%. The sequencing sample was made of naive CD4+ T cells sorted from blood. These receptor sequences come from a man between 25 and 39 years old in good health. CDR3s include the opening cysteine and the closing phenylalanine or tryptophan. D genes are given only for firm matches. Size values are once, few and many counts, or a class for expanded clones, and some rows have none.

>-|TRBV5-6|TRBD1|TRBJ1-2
CASRSPGQGYYTF
TGTGCCAGCAGATCGCCGGGACAGGGATACTACACCTTC
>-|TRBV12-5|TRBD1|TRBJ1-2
CASGLVFRGDRVFYGYTF
TGTGCTAGTGGTTTGGTATTCAGAGGGGACAGGGTCTTTTATGGCTACACCTTC
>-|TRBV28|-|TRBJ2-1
CASSGTTGEQFF
TGTGCCAGCAGCGGGACCACCGGTGAGCAGTTCTTC
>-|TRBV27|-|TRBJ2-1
CASRPFFLGRPDENEQFF
TGTGCCAGCAGGCCTTTCTTTCTAGGCCGACCCGACGAAAATGAGCAGTTCTTC
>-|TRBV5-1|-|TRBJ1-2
CASSVAGTDYGYTF
TGCGCCAGCAGCGTTGCAGGGACGGACTATGGCTACACCTTC
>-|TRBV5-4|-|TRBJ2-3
CASSLVSSLDTQYF
TGTGCCAGCAGCTTGGTTTCTAGCCTGGATACGCAGTATTTT
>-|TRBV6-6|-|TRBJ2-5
CASSYLQETQYF
TGTGCCAGCAGCTATCTACAAGAGACCCAGTACTTC
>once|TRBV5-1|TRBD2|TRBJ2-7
CASSAGLASYEQYF
TGCGCCAGCAGCGCTGGACTAGCGTCGTACGAGCAGTACTTC
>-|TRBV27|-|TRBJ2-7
CASSFRTAGEQYF
TGTGCCAGCAGTTTCAGGACAGCTGGCGAGCAGTACTTC
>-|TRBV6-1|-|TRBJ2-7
CASSEGTFQWSSYEQYF
TGTGCCAGCAGTGAAGGAACGTTTCAGTGGAGCTCCTACGAGCAGTACTTC
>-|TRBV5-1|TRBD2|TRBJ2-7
CASSSGLAESSYEQYF
TGCGCCAGCAGCTCGGGACTAGCGGAAAGCTCCTACGAGCAGTACTTC
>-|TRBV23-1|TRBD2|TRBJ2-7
CASSPAGGRDEQYF
TGCGCCAGCAGCCCGGCCGGCGGGAGAGACGAGCAGTACTTC
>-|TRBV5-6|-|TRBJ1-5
CASSLAGVSGQPQHF
TGTGCCAGCAGCTTGGCCGGGGTATCAGGACAGCCCCAGCATTTT
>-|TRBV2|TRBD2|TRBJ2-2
CASSLAGGATGELFF
TGTGCCAGCAGTCTAGCGGGAGGGGCCACCGGGGAGCTGTTTTTT
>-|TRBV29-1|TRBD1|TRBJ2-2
CSVGRQGGTGELFF
TGCAGCGTGGGACGACAGGGGGGCACCGGGGAGCTGTTTTTT
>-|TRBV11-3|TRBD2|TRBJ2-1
CASSRPWSSGYNEQFF
TGTGCCAGCAGCCGACCATGGTCTAGCGGCTACAATGAGCAGTTCTTC
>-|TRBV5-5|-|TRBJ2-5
CASSRAAEKGAANPETQYF
TGTGCCAGCAGCCGAGCCGCGGAAAAAGGGGCCGCCAATCCCGAGACCCAGTACTTC
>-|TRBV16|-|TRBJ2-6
CASSYSRTSGANVLTF
TGTGCCAGCAGCTACTCGCGAACCTCTGGGGCCAACGTCCTGACTTTC
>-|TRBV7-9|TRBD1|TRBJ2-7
CASSLINTPGQGFYEQYF
TGTGCCAGCAGCTTAATAAATACGCCGGGACAGGGCTTCTACGAGCAGTACTTC
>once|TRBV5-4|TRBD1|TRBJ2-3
CASSRQGSDPQYF
TGTGCCAGCAGCCGACAGGGGTCGGACCCGCAGTATTTT
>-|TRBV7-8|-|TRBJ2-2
CASERRARNTGELFF
TGTGCCTCGGAGCGTCGGGCCCGGAACACCGGGGAGCTGTTTTTT